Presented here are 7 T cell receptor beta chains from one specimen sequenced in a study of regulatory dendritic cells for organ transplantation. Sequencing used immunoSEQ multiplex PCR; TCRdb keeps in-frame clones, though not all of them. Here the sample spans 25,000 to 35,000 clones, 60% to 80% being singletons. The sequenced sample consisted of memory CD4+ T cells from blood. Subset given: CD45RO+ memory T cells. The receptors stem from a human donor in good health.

CDR3 sequence: CASNLSWRRQGVHEQYF. The CDR3 DNA reads TGTGCCAGCAACCTGTCCTGGCGGAGACAGGGAGTCCACGAGCAGTACTTC. The chain links TRBV9 to TRBJ2-5, with TRBD1 identical over 7 bases. Matching the DNA end better, TRBJ2-7 makes the J call doubtful. Per the germline V gene, CDR1 is SGDLS and CDR2 is YYNGEE. The CDR3 has 17 amino acids.

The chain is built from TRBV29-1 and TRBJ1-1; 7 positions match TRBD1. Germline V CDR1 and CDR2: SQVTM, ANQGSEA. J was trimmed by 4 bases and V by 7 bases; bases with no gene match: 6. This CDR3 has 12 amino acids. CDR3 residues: CSATDRVTEAFF. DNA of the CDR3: TGCAGCGCAACAGACAGGGTCACTGAAGCTTTCTTT.

DNA for the CDR3: TGTGCCAGCGCCCGACAGGGGTCGAGCACAGATACGCAGTATTTT. This sequence encodes CASARQGSSTDTQYF. V is TRBV6-4 and J is TRBJ2-3; 8 bases line up with TRBD1. Germline CDR1 is MRHNA and CDR2 is SNTAGT. CDR3 size: 15 residues. Germline trimming cut 8 bases from V and 0 bases from J; bases unmatched to any gene: 7.

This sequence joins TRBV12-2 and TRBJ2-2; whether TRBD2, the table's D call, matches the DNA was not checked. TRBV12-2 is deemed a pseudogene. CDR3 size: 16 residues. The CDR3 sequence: CASRFLATREAGELFF. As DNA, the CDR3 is TGTGCAAGTCGCTTCCTAGCTACCCGTGAAGCCGGGGAGCTGTTTTTT.

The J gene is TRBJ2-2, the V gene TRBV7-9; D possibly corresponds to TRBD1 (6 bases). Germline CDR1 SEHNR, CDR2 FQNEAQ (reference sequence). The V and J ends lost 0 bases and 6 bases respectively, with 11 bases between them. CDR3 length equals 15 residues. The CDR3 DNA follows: TGTGCCAGCAGCTTAGCACAGGGTTTTGCCGGGGAGCTGTTTTTT. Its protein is CASSLAQGFAGELFF.

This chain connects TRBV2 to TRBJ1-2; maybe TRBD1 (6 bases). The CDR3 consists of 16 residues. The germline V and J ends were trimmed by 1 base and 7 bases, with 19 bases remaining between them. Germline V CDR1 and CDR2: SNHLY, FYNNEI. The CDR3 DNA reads TGTGCCAGCAGTGAAGGGTTAGGGGGGAAGAAGGTTGGCTACACCTTC. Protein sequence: CASSEGLGGKKVGYTF.

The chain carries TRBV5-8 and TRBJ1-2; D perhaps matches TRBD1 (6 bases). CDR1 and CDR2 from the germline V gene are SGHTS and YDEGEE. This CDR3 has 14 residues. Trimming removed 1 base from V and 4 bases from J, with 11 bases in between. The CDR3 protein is CASSLRGSAYGYTF. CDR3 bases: TGTGCCAGCAGCTTGAGGGGGTCTGCCTATGGCTACACCTTC.